The 15 T cell receptor beta chains below were found in one sample sequenced in a study of identical twins. TCRdb re-analysed the 5' RACE reads in MiXCR, keeping a single row per CDR3 protein. The sample holds some 730,000 distinct CDR3 sequences, around a sixth seen once. These data also featured in a second study, about T cells expressing NK-cell markers.

Material for sequencing was PBMCs. The receptor set was obtained from a woman aged 18-29 years in good health.

This rearrangement joins TRBV24-1 to TRBJ2-1, with a tentative D call TRBD2 (5 bases). The CDR3 consists of 13 residues. CDR1 KGHDR and CDR2 SFDVKD come from the germline V gene. V shed 2 bases and J shed 9 bases, with 10 bases lying between them. The DNA of the CDR3 is TGTGCCACCAGTGATTCCTGGACTTTTGAGCAGTTCTTC. This encodes CATSDSWTFEQFF.

This clonotype was observed many times. The chain joins TRBV20-1 to TRBJ1-5, with D uncertain. Germline V lookup: CDR1 DFQATT, CDR2 SNEGSKA (reference sequence). Trimming stripped 5 bases from V and 1 base from J, with 18 bases between. The CDR3 runs 16 residues. This CDR3 is CSAVHSLRESNQPQHF. CDR3 bases: TGCAGTGCTGTTCACAGCTTGCGAGAGAGCAATCAGCCCCAGCATTTT.

This clonotype was counted at least ten times. Here the CDR3 reads CAISESGTGRNSPLHF. Written as DNA, the CDR3 is TGTGCCATCAGTGAGTCGGGGACAGGACGAAATTCACCCCTCCACTTT. This chain joins TRBV10-3 and TRBJ1-6, with 8 bases lining up with TRBD1. Germline V gene sequence: CDR1 ENHRY, CDR2 SYGVKD. This CDR3 is 16 amino acids long. With V trimmed by 0 bases and J by 7 bases, 5 bases remained unmatched.

The chain is built from TRBV29-1 and TRBJ2-5; possible D gene TRBD2, 6 bases. The germline V gene has CDR1 SQVTM and CDR2 ANQGSEA. The CDR3 is 12 amino acids. Trimming cost V 5 bases and J 1 base, with 8 bases left between them. The CDR3 DNA reads TGCAGCGTTTCCGGGAGCCAAGAGACCCAGTACTTC. Encoded protein: CSVSGSQETQYF.

The rearrangement uses TRBV7-8 and TRBJ2-7; D tentatively reads TRBD1 or TRBD2 (5 bases each). This CDR3 is 15 amino acids long. V was clipped by 4 bases and J by 2 bases, with 15 bases between them. Germline lookup yields CDR1 SGHVS and CDR2 FQNEAQ. The CDR3 nucleotides are TGTGCCAGCAGCTCTAACTTTGGGGGAACCTACGAGCAGTACTTC. Protein sequence: CASSSNFGGTYEQYF.

This clonotype was seen a few times. This chain uses TRBV6-5 with TRBJ1-1; D ambiguous. The V gene's germline CDR1 is MNHEY and CDR2 SVGAGI. V was clipped by 2 bases and J by 7 bases, with 17 bases between them. The CDR3 is made up of 15 amino acids. The CDR3 loop reads CASSYGSLSRVEAFF. CDR3 sequence (DNA): TGTGCCAGCAGTTACGGGAGTCTATCGCGGGTTGAAGCTTTCTTT.

V usage is TRBV4-3 and J usage is TRBJ2-1, with 11 bases matching TRBD2. The ends lost 1 base at V and 8 bases at J; junction bases unmatched: 4. Germline CDR1 and CDR2: LGHNA and YSLEER. The CDR3 covers 15 residues. CDR3 bases: TGCGCCAGCAGCCAAGTTAGCGGGAGGGCCTATGAGCAGTTCTTC. It codes for CASSQVSGRAYEQFF.

The chain employs TRBV13 and TRBJ2-7, with a possible D match to TRBD2 (6 bases). The CDR3 is 15 amino acids. Trimming stripped 5 bases from V and 0 bases from J, with 14 bases between. The germline CDR1 and CDR2 sequences are PRHDT and FYEKMQ (reference sequence). CDR3 in amino acids: CASSPRAGPSYEQYF. The CDR3 nucleotides read TGTGCCAGCAGCCCCCGGGCGGGGCCCTCCTACGAGCAGTACTTC.

This clonotype showed up just a few times. The chain carries TRBV7-8 and TRBJ2-5, with 11 bases that match TRBD2. J was trimmed by 7 bases and V by 6 bases; bases with no gene match: 4. Germline CDR1 reads SGHVS; CDR2 reads FQNEAQ. This CDR3 contains 13 residues. The CDR3 loop reads CASSQTSGVTQYF. The CDR3 bases are TGTGCCAGCAGTCAGACTAGCGGGGTGACCCAGTACTTC. Full variable domain (outside the CDR3, taken from reference TRBV7-8 and TRBJ2-5): GAGVSQSPRYKVAKRGQDVALRCDPISGHVSLFWYQQALGQGPEFLTYFQNEAQLDKSGLPSDRFFAERPEGSVSTLKIQRTQQEDSAVYLCASSQTSGVTQYFGPGTRLLVL.

The genes are TRBV7-9 and TRBJ2-1, with a weak D call TRBD2 (6 bases). The CDR3 is 15 residues long. In germline, CDR1 is SEHNR, CDR2 FQNEAQ (reference sequence). Trimming left V 7 bases short and J 5 bases short, with 18 bases between. Here the CDR3 DNA reads TGTGCCAGCACCCGAATGATTAGCGGAGACAATGAGCAGTTCTTC. It codes for CASTRMISGDNEQFF.

The chain carries TRBV5-1 and TRBJ2-1; 10 nucleotides match TRBD1. V lost 4 bases to trimming and J lost 11 bases; unmatched junction nucleotides: 12. The CDR3 length is 15 residues. The germline V gene encodes CDR1 SGHRS and CDR2 YFSETQ. Here the CDR3 DNA reads TGCGCCAGCAGCGGATTAGACAGGGGGCGACCGAAGCAGTTCTTC. Amino acid sequence: CASSGLDRGRPKQFF.

The rearrangement uses TRBV12-3 or TRBV12-4 and TRBJ2-1; 9 bases align to TRBD2. V shed 5 bases, J shed 0 bases, and the junction held 5 bases outside the gene matches. The CDR3 loop spans 16 amino acids. The CDR3 loop reads CASSPYSGSSYNEQFF. The CDR3 DNA reads as TGTGCCAGCAGTCCTTATAGCGGGAGCTCCTACAATGAGCAGTTCTTC.

There are a few counts of this clonotype. In DNA, the CDR3 is TGTGCCAGCAGCCCCCGGGTCACTGTCGCGAACACCGGGGAGCTGTTTTTT. Protein sequence: CASSPRVTVANTGELFF. The V gene is TRBV11-1, the J gene TRBJ2-2; D remains unclear. V was cut by 5 bases and J by 0 bases, with 16 bases left in between. The germline CDR1 and CDR2 sequences are SGHAT and FQDESV (reference sequence). This CDR3 spans 17 amino acids.

The chain combines TRBV11-2 with TRBJ1-1; TRBD1 might be the D (5 bases). The germline CDR1 and CDR2 sequences are SGHAT and FQNNGV. Trimming shortened V by 3 bases and J by 9 bases, and 14 bases separated the two germline ends. The CDR3 spans 13 residues. This chain's CDR3 is CASSFTGTRKAFF. The DNA for the CDR3 is TGTGCCAGCAGCTTCACCGGGACGAGAAAAGCTTTCTTT. The variable domain in full, completed from reference TRBV11-2 and TRBJ1-1, reads EAGVAQSPRYKIIEKRQSVAFWCNPISGHATLYWYQQILGQGPKLLIQFQNNGVVDDSQLPKDRFSAERLKGVDSTLKIQPAKLEDSAVYLCASSFTGTRKAFFGQGTRLTVV.

This clonotype was counted many times. The V and J genes are TRBV5-6 and TRBJ2-5, with 10 bases matching TRBD2. V gave up 7 bases and J gave up 5 bases; unmatched junction bases: 14. There are 16 residues in the CDR3. CDR1 and CDR2 (germline): SGHDT, YYEEEE. For the CDR3, the DNA is TGTGCCAGCCTCCACGGCCTAGCGGGAGAGGGGGAGACCCAGTACTTC. Protein: CASLHGLAGEGETQYF. The full variable domain, rest sourced from reference TRBV5-6 and TRBJ2-5, is DAGVTQSPTHLIKTRGQQVTLRCSPKSGHDTVSWYQQALGQGPQFIFQYYEEEERQRGNFPDRFSGHQFPNYSSELNVNALLLGDSALYLCASLHGLAGEGETQYFGPGTRLLVL.